Only one count was recorded for the clone carrying this T cell receptor beta chain. The sample is drawn from a study of glioma-infiltrating T cells. Amplification of TCR alpha and beta CDR3 regions from RNA used iRepertoire nested multiplex PCR. TCRdb independently ran MiXCR on the multiplex PCR reads; one entry per CDR3 protein. Of 150,000 or so distinct CDR3 sequences in the sample, more than 35% were seen once. The trim removed 7 bases at V and 4 bases at J, leaving 20 bases unmatched. Per the germline V gene, CDR1 is MNHEY and CDR2 is SVGAGI. The CDR3 loop spans 20 amino acids. This clonotype was obtained from a human donor with low-grade glioma or glioblastoma, undergoing nonglioma brain surgery, or in good health (not recorded which). The chain combines TRBV6-5 with TRBJ2-3; the match to TRBD2 covers 13 bases. The sample was glioma tissue, nonneoplastic brain tissue, or PBMCs (not recorded which). DNA for the CDR3: TGTGCCAGCAAGAACGAATTCGGACTAGCGGGAGAAGGTGATGCAGATACGCAGTATTTT. Its translation: CASKNEFGLAGEGDADTQYF.